The T cell receptor (beta chain) described here comes from a study of cytomegalovirus exposure and HLA in healthy donors. In the study overall: The study's early data release held 75 million to 95 million unique TCRs from HLA-typed donors. Study findings and constraints: A later analysis showed that HLA-associated TCR beta chains had undergone more clonal expansion than equally common others.

The PCR made use of 60 Vbeta and 13 Jbeta primers. This table comes from immunoSEQ multiplex PCR, and its TCRdb copy is limited to in-frame clones, with some not included. Among approximately 110,000 clones, about 78% were seen once, and the ten largest hold about 7.8%. CDR3 length: 15 residues. Looked up from germline, CDR1 is LNHDA and CDR2 is SQIVND (reference sequence). The junction had 9 bases not matched to a gene; V was cut back by 5 bases and J by 5 bases. This clone was picked up one time. Its antigen is still unknown. This chain links TRBV19 with TRBJ1-1, with TRBD1 identical over 9 bases. This clonotype originated in a woman in her thirties or forties in good health and CMV-seropositive. The sequenced sample was PBMCs. The CDR3 sequence: CASSPLTGTGTEAFF. CDR3 DNA: TGTGCCAGTAGTCCCCTAACCGGGACAGGGACTGAAGCTTTCTTT.